Below, 25 T cell receptor beta chains from the same sample are listed, as sequenced in a study of a mutant IDH1 vaccine in newly diagnosed glioma. Described time point: week 5, during vaccination. It was 300 ug of mutant IDH1 20-mer peptide that made up each vaccine dose, given with topical imiquimod. Repertoires were generated with immunoSEQ multiplex PCR, while TCRdb's copy carries only in-frame clones and drops some. This sample has 38,000 or so clones, with roughly 90% found just once. What these receptors recognize is not known. The sample in question was PBMCs, obtained from a glioma patient whose treatment included an IDH1 peptide vaccine. Every receptor here comes from a man aged 50 to 60 with glioma.

The genes are TRBV18 and TRBJ2-3; tentatively, D is TRBD2 (6 bases). CDR3 length: 17 amino acids. The V and J ends lost 1 base and 1 base respectively, with 15 bases between them. The germline CDR1 and CDR2 sequences are KGHSH and LQKENI. The CDR3 region is CASSPQGGGEGTDTQYF. CDR3 nucleotides: TGTGCCAGCTCACCACAGGGAGGAGGGGAGGGCACAGATACGCAGTATTTT.

A single count supports this clone. The chain has TRBV19 and TRBJ2-7; D possibly uses TRBD1 or TRBD2 (5 bases each). Germline CDR1 is LNHDA and CDR2 is SQIVND (reference sequence). Trimming removed 0 bases at V and 6 bases at J, with 15 bases between. The CDR3 has 15 residues. This CDR3 reads CASSIEGTDVPEQYF. In DNA form, the CDR3 reads TGTGCCAGTAGTATAGAGGGGACCGACGTTCCCGAGCAGTACTTC.

The gene calls are TRBV15 and TRBJ1-3, with 7 bases that match TRBD1. This CDR3 comprises 17 residues. The V and J ends lost 0 bases and 4 bases, in that order; junction bases with no gene match: 9. Germline V lookup: CDR1 LNHNV, CDR2 YYDKDF (reference sequence). Here the CDR3 reads CATSRDRWRGGGNTIYF. DNA of the CDR3: TGTGCCACCAGCAGAGATAGGTGGAGAGGGGGCGGAAACACCATATATTTT. Full variable domain (remainder filled in from reference TRBV15 and TRBJ1-3): DAMVIQNPRYQVTQFGKPVTLSCSQTLNHNVMYWYQQKSSQAPKLLFHYYDKDFNNEADTPDNFQSRRPNTSFCFLDIRSPGLGDTAMYLCATSRDRWRGGGNTIYFGEGSWLTVV.

V gene TRBV7-8 combines with J gene TRBJ1-5; D is perhaps TRBD1 (5 bases). CDR3 length: 15 amino acids. Germline-derived CDR1 and CDR2 are SGHVS and FQNEAQ. The germline V and J ends were trimmed by 3 bases and 6 bases, with 15 bases remaining between them. CDR3 nucleotide sequence: TGTGCCAGCAGCTTGGGACGCCAAGGGAGTCAGCCCCAGCATTTT. This translates into CASSLGRQGSQPQHF. The full variable domain, rest sourced from reference TRBV7-8 and TRBJ1-5, is GAGVSQSPRYKVAKRGQDVALRCDPISGHVSLFWYQQALGQGPEFLTYFQNEAQLDKSGLPSDRFFAERPEGSVSTLKIQRTQQEDSAVYLCASSLGRQGSQPQHFGDGTRLSIL.

The chain combines TRBV5-6 with TRBJ1-3; no clear D gene. CDR1 SGHDT and CDR2 YYEEEE come from the germline V gene. Trimming pared 3 bases from V and 5 bases from J, leaving 21 bases between. The CDR3 has 17 amino acids. CDR3 sequence reads: CASSWTGTLNLRNTIYF. CDR3 bases: TGTGCCAGCAGCTGGACCGGAACCCTCAATTTACGAAACACCATATATTTT.

The rearrangement links TRBV5-4 to TRBJ2-6; TRBD2 matches 7 bases. There are 18 residues in the CDR3. V lost 3 bases and J lost 2; bases outside the gene matches: 11. In germline, CDR1 is SGHNT, CDR2 YYREEE (reference sequence). The CDR3 here is CASSWGGAGEAGANVLTF. The CDR3 DNA follows: TGTGCCAGCAGCTGGGGGGGTGCGGGGGAGGCTGGGGCCAACGTCCTGACTTTC.

CDR3 protein: CASHEGLEQYF. The CDR3 coding sequence is TGCGCCAGCCACGAAGGGCTCGAGCAGTACTTC. V gene TRBV5-1 combines with J gene TRBJ2-7; D unclear. Germline loops: CDR1 SGHRS, CDR2 YFSETQ. This CDR3 is 11 amino acids long. Trimming removed 7 bases at V and 6 bases at J, with 11 bases between.

The V and J genes are TRBV6-7 and TRBJ2-3; TRBD2 matches at 11 bases. TRBV6-7 qualifies as an ORF whose function is uncertain. Germline trimming cut 1 base from V and 2 bases from J; bases unmatched to any gene: 17. There are 21 residues in the CDR3. The CDR3 protein is CASSYYPIGLAGGRFTDTQYF. The CDR3 DNA reads TGTGCCAGCAGTTACTACCCGATAGGGCTAGCGGGGGGACGGTTCACAGATACGCAGTATTTT.

The gene calls are TRBV27 and TRBJ2-7, with D perhaps TRBD1 (5 bases). Trimming left V 6 bases short and J 7 bases short, with 13 bases between. The CDR3 totals 12 residues. In germline, CDR1 is MNHEY, CDR2 SMNVEV (reference sequence). The CDR3 spells CASSGIKGEQYF. The CDR3, as DNA: TGTGCCAGCAGCGGCATAAAGGGGGAGCAGTACTTC.

The gene calls are TRBV10-3 and TRBJ2-3; 7 nucleotides match TRBD2. Germline V gene lookup returns CDR1 ENHRY and CDR2 SYGVKD. The V gene end was trimmed by 3 bases and the J gene end by 6 bases; junction bases not matched to a gene: 9. The CDR3 length is 15 residues. The CDR3 reads CAISELAGDRDTQYF. CDR3 DNA sequence: TGTGCCATCAGTGAATTGGCGGGAGATAGGGATACGCAGTATTTT.

The V and J genes are TRBV6-6 and TRBJ1-5, with 7 bases fitting TRBD1. Per germline, CDR1 MNHNY and CDR2 SVGAGI (reference sequence). Trimming removed 6 bases from V and 4 bases from J; junction bases left unmatched: 6. The CDR3 has 14 amino acids. CDR3 nucleotides: TGTGCCAGCAGCACCGGGACAGTGAATCAGCCCCAGCATTTT. Translating it yields CASSTGTVNQPQHF.

This sequence joins TRBV19 and TRBJ1-5, with D possibly matching TRBD1 (6 bases). The CDR3 has 15 amino acids. Germline CDR1 LNHDA, CDR2 SQIVND (reference sequence). V was cut by 9 bases and J by 2 bases, with 17 bases left in between. In nucleotides, the CDR3 is TGTGCCAGCAGAACCACGGGGGGGCGCAATCAGCCCCAGCATTTT. Translation: CASRTTGGRNQPQHF.

The chain couples TRBV27 to TRBJ2-3; 7 bases fit TRBD2. With 0 bases clipped from V and 2 bases from J, the junction kept 2 bases outside the gene matches. Germline CDR1 MNHEY, CDR2 SMNVEV (reference sequence). The CDR3 runs 15 residues. The CDR3 DNA sequence: TGTGCCAGCAGTTTATCGGGGACTACCACAGATACGCAGTATTTT. It encodes CASSLSGTTTDTQYF.

The chain is built from TRBV4-3 and TRBJ1-4, with D uncertain. Trimming removed 0 bases at V and 5 bases at J, with 13 bases between. The CDR3 spans 16 residues. Looked up from germline, CDR1 is LGHNA and CDR2 is YSLEER. The CDR3 here is CASSQDEWGTNEKLFF. The CDR3 DNA is TGCGCCAGCAGCCAAGATGAATGGGGAACCAATGAAAAACTGTTTTTT.

The chain combines TRBV6-5 with TRBJ1-3; no firm D call. The CDR3 has 15 residues. Between the trimmed V and J ends, which lost 6 bases and 0 bases, there was a span of 12 bases. In germline, CDR1 is MNHEY, CDR2 SVGAGI. CDR3 region: CASSPVSNSGNTIYF. CDR3 bases: TGTGCCAGCAGCCCGGTGAGCAACTCTGGAAACACCATATATTTT.

The rearrangement links TRBV19 to TRBJ2-5, with D possibly TRBD2 on 6 matching bases. The CDR3 covers 14 residues. Germline V gene data show CDR1 as LNHDA and CDR2 as SQIVND (reference sequence). The V end lost 8 bases, the J end lost 6 bases, and 19 bases lay between the germline ends. Here the CDR3 DNA reads TGTGCCAGTTCTGGGGGGTTAAAGGTGAAGACCCAGTACTTC. Its protein product is CASSGGLKVKTQYF.

The rearrangement uses TRBV7-3 and TRBJ2-3; D is perhaps TRBD2 (6 bases). Germline loops: CDR1 SGHTA, CDR2 FQGTGA. V gave up 2 bases and J gave up 0 bases, with 6 bases separating them. The CDR3 extends over 14 amino acids. The CDR3 DNA sequence: TGTGCCAGCAGCTTAGGGACTAGCACAGATACGCAGTATTTT. Translated, it gives CASSLGTSTDTQYF.

This clone came up once. The chain employs TRBV7-2 and TRBJ2-3; D may correspond to TRBD1 or TRBD2 (7 bases each). The CDR3 extends over 15 amino acids. Germline values: CDR1 SGHTA, CDR2 FQGNSA. Trimming left V 3 bases short and J 8 bases short, with 18 bases between. The CDR3 nucleotides read TGTGCCAGCAGCTTGGGGGGGACAGAAAAGGGTACGCAGTATTTT. It translates to CASSLGGTEKGTQYF. The whole variable domain, remainder taken from reference TRBV7-2 and TRBJ2-3, is GAGVSQSPSNKVTEKGKDVELRCDPISGHTALYWYRQSLGQGLEFLIYFQGNSAPDKSGLPSDRFSAERTGGSVSTLTIQRTQQEDSAVYLCASSLGGTEKGTQYFGPGTRLTVL.

The chain combines TRBV19 with TRBJ1-6; 7 bases align to TRBD1. Trimming removed 5 bases from V and 6 bases from J; junction bases left unmatched: 4. The CDR3 has 14 residues. Germline V gives CDR1 LNHDA, CDR2 SQIVND (reference sequence). The DNA of the CDR3 is TGTGCCAGTAGTCTCGACAGGGTTAATTCACCCCTCCACTTT. This codes for CASSLDRVNSPLHF.

The chain joins TRBV4-1 to TRBJ2-2; D gene unclear. V was trimmed by 0 bases and J by 3 bases, leaving 8 bases between them. The CDR3 is made up of 15 amino acids. Germline assignment: CDR1 MGHRA and CDR2 YSYEKL. This CDR3 is CASSQEIRDTGELFF. The CDR3 bases are TGCGCCAGCAGCCAAGAGATTAGGGACACCGGGGAGCTGTTTTTT.

The chain employs TRBV21-1 and TRBJ2-3; the table's D call of TRBD2 was not tested on the DNA. TRBV21-1 corresponds to a pseudogene. CDR3 length: 18 amino acids. CDR3: CASSKSPILTSGPDTQYF. CDR3 DNA: TGTGCCAGCAGCAAATCCCCCATACTCACGAGCGGACCGGATACGCAGTATTTT.

The chain has TRBV6-4 and TRBJ2-1; tentative D call: TRBD2 (6 bases). There are 18 residues in the CDR3. The germline CDR1 and CDR2 sequences are MRHNA and SNTAGT. The ends were cut back, 5 bases at V and 0 bases at J, with 20 bases in the middle. The CDR3 reads CASSRPGVSQSSYNEQFF. CDR3 DNA: TGTGCCAGCAGTCGCCCGGGAGTCTCCCAGTCCTCCTACAATGAGCAGTTCTTC.

J is TRBJ1-5 and V is TRBV28; D call uncertain. Trimming took 4 bases from V and 5 from J, leaving 18 bases between them. CDR1 and CDR2 from the germline V gene are MDHEN and SYDVKM. The CDR3 spans 16 residues. In nucleotides, the CDR3 is TGTGCCAGCAGTTCTCCCGGTCGGGGTTTTGATCAGCCCCAGCATTTT. Its protein product is CASSSPGRGFDQPQHF.

J is TRBJ1-2 and V is TRBV4-1; D may be TRBD1 (5 bases). Germline V gene sequence: CDR1 MGHRA, CDR2 YSYEKL. The CDR3 length is 16 residues. Trimming removed 3 bases at V and 4 bases at J, with 18 bases between. The CDR3 DNA sequence: TGCGCCAGCAGCCACCTAGGGGACGCGGACCGCTATGGCTACACCTTC. Translating it yields CASSHLGDADRYGYTF.

V and J are TRBV4-3 and TRBJ2-2; TRBD2 is a possible D gene (7 bases). The germline V and J ends were trimmed by 1 base and 7 bases, with 16 bases remaining between them. The germline CDR1 and CDR2 sequences are LGHNA and YSLEER. There are 16 residues in the CDR3. As DNA, the CDR3 is TGCGCCAGCAGCCAAGGGGAGGGGGGCCTACGCGGGGAGCTGTTTTTT. Encoded protein: CASSQGEGGLRGELFF.